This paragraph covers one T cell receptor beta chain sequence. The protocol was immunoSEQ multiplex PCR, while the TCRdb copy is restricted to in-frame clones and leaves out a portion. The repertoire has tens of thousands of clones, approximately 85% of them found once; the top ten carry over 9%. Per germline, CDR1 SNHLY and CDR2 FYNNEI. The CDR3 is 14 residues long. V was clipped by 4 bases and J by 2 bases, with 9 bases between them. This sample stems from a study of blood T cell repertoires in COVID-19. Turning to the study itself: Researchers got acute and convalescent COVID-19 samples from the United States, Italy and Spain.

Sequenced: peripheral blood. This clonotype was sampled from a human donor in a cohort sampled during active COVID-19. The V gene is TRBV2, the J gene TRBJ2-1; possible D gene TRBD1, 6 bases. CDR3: CASSGGPTYNEQFF. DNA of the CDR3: TGTGCCAGCAGTGGGGGGCCCACCTACAATGAGCAGTTCTTC. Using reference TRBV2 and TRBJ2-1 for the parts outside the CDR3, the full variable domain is EPEVTQTPSHQVTQMGQEVILRCVPISNHLYFYWYRQILGQKVEFLVSFYNNEISEKSEIFDDQFSVERPDGSNFTLKIRSTKLEDSAMYFCASSGGPTYNEQFFGPGTRLTVL.